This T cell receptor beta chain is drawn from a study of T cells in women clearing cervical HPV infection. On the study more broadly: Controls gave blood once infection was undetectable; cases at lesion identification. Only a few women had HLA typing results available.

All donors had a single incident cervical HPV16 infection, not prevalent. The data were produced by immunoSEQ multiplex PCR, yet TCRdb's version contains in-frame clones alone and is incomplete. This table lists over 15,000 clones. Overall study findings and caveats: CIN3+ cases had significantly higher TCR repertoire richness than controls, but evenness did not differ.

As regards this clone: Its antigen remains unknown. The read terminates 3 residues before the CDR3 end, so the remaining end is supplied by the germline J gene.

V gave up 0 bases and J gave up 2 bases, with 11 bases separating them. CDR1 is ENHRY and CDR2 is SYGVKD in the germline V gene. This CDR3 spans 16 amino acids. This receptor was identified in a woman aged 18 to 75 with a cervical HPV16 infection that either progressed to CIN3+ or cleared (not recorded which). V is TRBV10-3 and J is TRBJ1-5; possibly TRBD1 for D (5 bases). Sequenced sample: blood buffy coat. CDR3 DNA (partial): TGTGCCATCAGTGAGTCAAGGGGTCATGGCAATCAGCCC. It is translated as CAISESRGHGNQP. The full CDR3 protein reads CAISESRGHGNQPQHF.